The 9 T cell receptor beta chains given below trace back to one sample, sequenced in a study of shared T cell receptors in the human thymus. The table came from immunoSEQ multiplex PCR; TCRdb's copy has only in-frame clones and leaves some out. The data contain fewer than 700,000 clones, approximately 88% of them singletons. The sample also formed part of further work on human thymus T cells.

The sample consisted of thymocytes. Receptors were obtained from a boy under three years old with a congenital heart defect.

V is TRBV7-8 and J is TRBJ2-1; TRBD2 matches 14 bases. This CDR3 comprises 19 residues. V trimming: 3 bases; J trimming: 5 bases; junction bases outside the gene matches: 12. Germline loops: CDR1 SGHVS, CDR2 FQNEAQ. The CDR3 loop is CASSLGLAGEPAVDNEQFF. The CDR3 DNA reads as TGTGCCAGCAGCTTGGGACTAGCGGGAGAACCGGCCGTGGACAATGAGCAGTTCTTC.

The CDR3 region is CASSQDLGSGRAPFGGANVLTF. DNA for the CDR3: TGCGCCAGCAGCCAAGATCTAGGTAGCGGGAGGGCCCCATTCGGTGGGGCCAACGTCCTGACTTTC. V is TRBV4-3 and J is TRBJ2-6, with 11 bases that match TRBD2. Per the germline V gene, CDR1 is LGHNA and CDR2 is YSLEER. Losses at the gene ends were 0 bases for V and 3 bases for J; bases not matched to a gene: 16. The CDR3 loop spans 22 amino acids.

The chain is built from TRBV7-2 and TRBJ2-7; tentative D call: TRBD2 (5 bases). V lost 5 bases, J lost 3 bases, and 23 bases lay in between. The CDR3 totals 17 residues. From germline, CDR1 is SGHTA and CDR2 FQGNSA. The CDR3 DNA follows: TGTGCCAGCAGCGTGAGGGTTACGGGAACGTTTTTCTACGAGCAGTACTTC. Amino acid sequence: CASSVRVTGTFFYEQYF. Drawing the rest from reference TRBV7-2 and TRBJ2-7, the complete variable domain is GAGVSQSPSNKVTEKGKDVELRCDPISGHTALYWYRQSLGQGLEFLIYFQGNSAPDKSGLPSDRFSAERTGGSVSTLTIQRTQQEDSAVYLCASSVRVTGTFFYEQYFGPGTRLTVT.

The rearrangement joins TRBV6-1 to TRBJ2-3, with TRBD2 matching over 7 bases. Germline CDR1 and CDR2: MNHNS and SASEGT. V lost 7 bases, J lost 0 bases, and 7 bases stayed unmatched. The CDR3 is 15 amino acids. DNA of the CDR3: TGTGCCAGCATAGGGGAGGGCGTAAGCACAGATACGCAGTATTTT. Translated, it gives CASIGEGVSTDTQYF.

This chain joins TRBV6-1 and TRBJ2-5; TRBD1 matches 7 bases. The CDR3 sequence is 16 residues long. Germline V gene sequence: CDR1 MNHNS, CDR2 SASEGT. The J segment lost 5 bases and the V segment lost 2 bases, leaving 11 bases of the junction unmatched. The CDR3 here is CASSENPRGPAETQYF. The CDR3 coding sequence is TGTGCCAGCAGTGAAAATCCTAGGGGGCCAGCGGAGACCCAGTACTTC.

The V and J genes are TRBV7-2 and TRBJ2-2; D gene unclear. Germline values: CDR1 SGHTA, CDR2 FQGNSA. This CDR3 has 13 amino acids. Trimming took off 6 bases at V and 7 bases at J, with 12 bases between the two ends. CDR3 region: CASSFPGGGELFF. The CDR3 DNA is TGTGCCAGCAGTTTCCCCGGTGGCGGGGAGCTGTTTTTT. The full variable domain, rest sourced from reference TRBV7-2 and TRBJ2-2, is GAGVSQSPSNKVTEKGKDVELRCDPISGHTALYWYRQSLGQGLEFLIYFQGNSAPDKSGLPSDRFSAERTGGSVSTLTIQRTQQEDSAVYLCASSFPGGGELFFGEGSRLTVL.

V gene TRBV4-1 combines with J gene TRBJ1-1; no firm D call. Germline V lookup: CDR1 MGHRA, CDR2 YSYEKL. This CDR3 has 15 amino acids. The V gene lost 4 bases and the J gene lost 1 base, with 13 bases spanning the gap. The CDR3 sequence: CASSLSGAPNTEAFF. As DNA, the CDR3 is TGCGCCAGCAGCCTATCGGGAGCCCCGAACACTGAAGCTTTCTTT.

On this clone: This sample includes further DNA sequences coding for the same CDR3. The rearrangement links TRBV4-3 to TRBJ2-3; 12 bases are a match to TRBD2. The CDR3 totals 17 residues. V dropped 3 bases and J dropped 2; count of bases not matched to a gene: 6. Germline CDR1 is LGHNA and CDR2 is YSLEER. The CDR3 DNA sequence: TGCGCCAGCAGCCACGTTGGGACTAGCGGGCTCACAGATACGCAGTATTTT. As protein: CASSHVGTSGLTDTQYF.

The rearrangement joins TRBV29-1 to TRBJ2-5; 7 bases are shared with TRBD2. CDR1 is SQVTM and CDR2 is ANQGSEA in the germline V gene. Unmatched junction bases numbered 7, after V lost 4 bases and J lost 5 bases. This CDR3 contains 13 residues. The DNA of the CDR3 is TGCAGCGTTGTACGGCGGGGAGGGGAGACCCAGTACTTC. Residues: CSVVRRGGETQYF. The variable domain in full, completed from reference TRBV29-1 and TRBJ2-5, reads SAVISQKPSRDICQRGTSLTIQCQVDSQVTMMFWYRQQPGQSLTLIATANQGSEATYESGFVIDKFPISRPNLTFSTLTVSNMSPEDSSIYLCSVVRRGGETQYFGPGTRLLVL.